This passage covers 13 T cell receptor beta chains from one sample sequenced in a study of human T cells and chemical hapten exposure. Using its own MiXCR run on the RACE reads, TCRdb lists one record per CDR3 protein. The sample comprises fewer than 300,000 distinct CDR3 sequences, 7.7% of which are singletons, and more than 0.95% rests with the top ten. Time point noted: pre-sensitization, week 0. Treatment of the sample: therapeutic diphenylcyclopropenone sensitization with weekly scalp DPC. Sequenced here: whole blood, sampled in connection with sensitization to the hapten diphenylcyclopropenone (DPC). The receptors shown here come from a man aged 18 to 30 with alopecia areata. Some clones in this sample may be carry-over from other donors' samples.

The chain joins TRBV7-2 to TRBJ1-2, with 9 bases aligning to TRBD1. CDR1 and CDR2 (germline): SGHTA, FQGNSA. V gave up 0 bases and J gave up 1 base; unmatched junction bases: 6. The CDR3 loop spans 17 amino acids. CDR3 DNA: TGTGCCAGCAGCTTAGCGTACAGGGGGCTGAGTAACTATGGCTACACCTTC. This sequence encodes CASSLAYRGLSNYGYTF.

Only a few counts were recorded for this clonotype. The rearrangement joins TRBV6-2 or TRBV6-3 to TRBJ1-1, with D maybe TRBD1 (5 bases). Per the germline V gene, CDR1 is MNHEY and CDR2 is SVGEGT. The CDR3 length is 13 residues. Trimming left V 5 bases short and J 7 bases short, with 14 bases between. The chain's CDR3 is CASSLWGIGEAFF. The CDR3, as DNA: TGTGCCAGCAGTCTGTGGGGGATCGGTGAAGCTTTCTTT.

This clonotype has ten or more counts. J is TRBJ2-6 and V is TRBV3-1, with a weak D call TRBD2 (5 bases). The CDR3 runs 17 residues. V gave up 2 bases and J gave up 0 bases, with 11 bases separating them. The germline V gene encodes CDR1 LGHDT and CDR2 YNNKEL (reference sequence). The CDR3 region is CASSQTRGISGANVLTF. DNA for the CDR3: TGTGCCAGCAGCCAAACTCGAGGGATCTCTGGGGCCAACGTCCTGACTTTC.

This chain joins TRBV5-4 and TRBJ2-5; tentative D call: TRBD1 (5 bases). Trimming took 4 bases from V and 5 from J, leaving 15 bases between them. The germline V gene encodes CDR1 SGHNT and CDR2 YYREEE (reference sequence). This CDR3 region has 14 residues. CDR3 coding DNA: TGTGCCAGCAGCCGAATTCAGGGCGATGAGACCCAGTACTTC. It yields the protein CASSRIQGDETQYF.

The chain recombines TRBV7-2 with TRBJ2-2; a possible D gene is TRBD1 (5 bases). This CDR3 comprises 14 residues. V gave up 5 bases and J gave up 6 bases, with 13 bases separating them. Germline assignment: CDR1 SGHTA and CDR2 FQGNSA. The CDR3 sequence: CASSPPGMAGELFF. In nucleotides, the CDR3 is TGTGCCAGCAGCCCCCCAGGGATGGCCGGGGAGCTGTTTTTT. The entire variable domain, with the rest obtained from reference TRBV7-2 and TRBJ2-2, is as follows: GAGVSQSPSNKVTEKGKDVELRCDPISGHTALYWYRQSLGQGLEFLIYFQGNSAPDKSGLPSDRFSAERTGGSVSTLTIQRTQQEDSAVYLCASSPPGMAGELFFGEGSRLTVL.

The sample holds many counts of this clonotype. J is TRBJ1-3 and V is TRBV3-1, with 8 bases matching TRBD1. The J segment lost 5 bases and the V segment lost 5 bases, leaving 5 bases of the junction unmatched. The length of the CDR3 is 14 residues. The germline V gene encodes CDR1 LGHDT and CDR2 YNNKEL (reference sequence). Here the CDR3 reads CASSYRTGRNTIYF. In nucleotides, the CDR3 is TGTGCCAGCAGCTACAGGACAGGGCGAAACACCATATATTTT. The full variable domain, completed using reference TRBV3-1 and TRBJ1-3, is DTAVSQTPKYLVTQMGNDKSIKCEQNLGHDTMYWYKQDSKKFLKIMFSYNNKELIINETVPNRFSPKSPDKAHLNLHINSLELGDSAVYFCASSYRTGRNTIYFGEGSWLTVV.

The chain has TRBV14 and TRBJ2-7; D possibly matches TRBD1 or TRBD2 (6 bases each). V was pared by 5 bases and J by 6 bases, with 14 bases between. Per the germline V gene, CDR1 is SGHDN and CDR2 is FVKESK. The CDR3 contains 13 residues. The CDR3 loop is CASSSAGGGEQYF. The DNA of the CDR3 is TGTGCCAGCAGCTCCGCCGGGGGCGGCGAGCAGTACTTC.

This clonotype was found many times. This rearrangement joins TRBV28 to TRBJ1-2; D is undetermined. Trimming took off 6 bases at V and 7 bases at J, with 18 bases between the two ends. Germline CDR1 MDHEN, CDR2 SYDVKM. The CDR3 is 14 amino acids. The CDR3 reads CASSTDGHEGGYTF. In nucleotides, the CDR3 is TGTGCCAGCAGCACGGACGGTCATGAAGGTGGCTACACCTTC.

The CDR3 reads CASSLRTGGAGRDTQYF. Written as DNA, the CDR3 is TGTGCCAGCAGCCTCCGGACAGGGGGCGCCGGGCGGGATACGCAGTATTTT. This chain connects TRBV3-1 to TRBJ2-3; 11 positions match TRBD1. J lost 6 bases, V lost 4 bases, and 12 bases had no gene match. Germline V gene sequence: CDR1 LGHDT, CDR2 YNNKEL (reference sequence). The CDR3 consists of 17 residues.

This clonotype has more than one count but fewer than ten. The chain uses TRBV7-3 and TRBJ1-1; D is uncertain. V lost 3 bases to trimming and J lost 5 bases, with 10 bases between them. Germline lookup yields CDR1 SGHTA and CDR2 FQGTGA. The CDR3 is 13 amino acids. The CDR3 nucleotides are TGTGCCAGCAGCTTCGGTCCGGGAACTGAAGCTTTCTTT. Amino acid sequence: CASSFGPGTEAFF.

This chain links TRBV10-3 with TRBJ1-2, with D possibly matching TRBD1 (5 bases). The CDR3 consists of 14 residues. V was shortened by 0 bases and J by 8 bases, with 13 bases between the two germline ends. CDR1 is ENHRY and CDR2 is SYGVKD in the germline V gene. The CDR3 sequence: CAISESQAGRGYTF. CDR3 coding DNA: TGTGCCATCAGTGAGTCTCAGGCAGGGCGAGGCTACACCTTC.

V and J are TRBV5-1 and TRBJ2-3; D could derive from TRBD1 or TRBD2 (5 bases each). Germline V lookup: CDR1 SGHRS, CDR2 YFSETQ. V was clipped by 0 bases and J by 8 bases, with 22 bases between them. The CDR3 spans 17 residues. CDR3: CASSLEARGSSTGTQYF. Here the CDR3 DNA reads TGCGCCAGCAGCTTGGAGGCGAGGGGATCAAGCACGGGTACGCAGTATTTT.

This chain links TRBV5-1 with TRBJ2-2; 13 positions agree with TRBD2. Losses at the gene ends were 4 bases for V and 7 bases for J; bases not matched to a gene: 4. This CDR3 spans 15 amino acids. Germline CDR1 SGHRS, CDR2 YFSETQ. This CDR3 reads CASSVGLAGVGELFF. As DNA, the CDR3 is TGCGCCAGCAGCGTCGGACTAGCGGGGGTCGGGGAGCTGTTTTTT.